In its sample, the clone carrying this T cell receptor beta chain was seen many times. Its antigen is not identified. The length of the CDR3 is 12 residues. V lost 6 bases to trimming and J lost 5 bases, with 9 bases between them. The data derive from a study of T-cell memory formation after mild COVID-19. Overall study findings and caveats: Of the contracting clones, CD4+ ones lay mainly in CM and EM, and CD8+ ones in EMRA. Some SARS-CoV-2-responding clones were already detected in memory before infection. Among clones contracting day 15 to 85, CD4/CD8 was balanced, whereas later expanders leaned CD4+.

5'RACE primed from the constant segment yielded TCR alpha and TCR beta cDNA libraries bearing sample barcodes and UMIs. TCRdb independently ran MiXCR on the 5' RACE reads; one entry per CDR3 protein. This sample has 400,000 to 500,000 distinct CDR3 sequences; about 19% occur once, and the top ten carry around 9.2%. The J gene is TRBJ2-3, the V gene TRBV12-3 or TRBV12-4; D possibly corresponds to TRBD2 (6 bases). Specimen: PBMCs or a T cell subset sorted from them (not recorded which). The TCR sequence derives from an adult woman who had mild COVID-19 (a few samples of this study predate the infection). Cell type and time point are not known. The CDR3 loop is CASRREVDTQYF. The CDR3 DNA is TGTGCCAGCAGGAGGGAGGTAGATACGCAGTATTTT.